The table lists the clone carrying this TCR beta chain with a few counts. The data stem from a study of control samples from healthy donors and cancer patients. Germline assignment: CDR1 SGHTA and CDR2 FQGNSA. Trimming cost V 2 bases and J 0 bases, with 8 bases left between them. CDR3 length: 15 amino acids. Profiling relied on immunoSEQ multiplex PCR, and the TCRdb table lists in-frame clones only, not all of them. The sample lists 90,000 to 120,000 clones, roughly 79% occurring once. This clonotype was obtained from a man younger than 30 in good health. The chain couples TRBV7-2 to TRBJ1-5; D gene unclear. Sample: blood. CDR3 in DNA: TGTGCCAGCAGCTTATCGCGGGATAGCAATCAGCCCCAGCATTTT. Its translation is CASSLSRDSNQPQHF.